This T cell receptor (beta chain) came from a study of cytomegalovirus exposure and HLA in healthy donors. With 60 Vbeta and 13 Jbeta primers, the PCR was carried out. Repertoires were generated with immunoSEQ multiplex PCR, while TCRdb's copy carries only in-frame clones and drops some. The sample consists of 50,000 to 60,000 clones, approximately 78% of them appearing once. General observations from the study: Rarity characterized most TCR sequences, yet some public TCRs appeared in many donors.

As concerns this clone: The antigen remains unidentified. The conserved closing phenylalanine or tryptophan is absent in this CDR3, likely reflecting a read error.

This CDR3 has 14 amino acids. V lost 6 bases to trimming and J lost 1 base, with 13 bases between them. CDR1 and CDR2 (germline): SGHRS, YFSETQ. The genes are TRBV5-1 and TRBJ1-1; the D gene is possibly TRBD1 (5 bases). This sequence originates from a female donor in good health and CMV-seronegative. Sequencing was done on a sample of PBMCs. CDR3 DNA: TGCGCCAGCATCCCCGGGACTGCGAACACTGAAGCTTTCTCT. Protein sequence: CASIPGTANTEAFS.